One TCR beta chain is described in this entry. The V and J ends lost 1 base and 7 bases, in that order; junction bases with no gene match: 8. The germline V gene has CDR1 MGHRA and CDR2 YSYEKL. The CDR3 length is 15 residues. The data were obtained in a study of Graves' ophthalmopathy and Graves' hyperthyroidism. Scientists amplified the TCR beta CDR3 regions from RNA transcripts. HTBI-primed RT-PCR formed the first round, and a multiplex PCR formed the second. TCRdb independently ran MiXCR on the multiplex PCR reads; one entry per CDR3 protein. Among approximately 460,000 distinct CDR3 sequences listed, roughly an eighth were seen once.

The gene calls are TRBV4-1 and TRBJ2-7; 9 bases map to TRBD2. This clonotype originated in a woman in her 30s with Graves' ophthalmopathy. Sequenced: blood. The CDR3 protein is CASSQVAGANGEQYF. CDR3 coding DNA: TGCGCCAGCAGCCAAGTAGCGGGAGCTAATGGGGAGCAGTACTTC.